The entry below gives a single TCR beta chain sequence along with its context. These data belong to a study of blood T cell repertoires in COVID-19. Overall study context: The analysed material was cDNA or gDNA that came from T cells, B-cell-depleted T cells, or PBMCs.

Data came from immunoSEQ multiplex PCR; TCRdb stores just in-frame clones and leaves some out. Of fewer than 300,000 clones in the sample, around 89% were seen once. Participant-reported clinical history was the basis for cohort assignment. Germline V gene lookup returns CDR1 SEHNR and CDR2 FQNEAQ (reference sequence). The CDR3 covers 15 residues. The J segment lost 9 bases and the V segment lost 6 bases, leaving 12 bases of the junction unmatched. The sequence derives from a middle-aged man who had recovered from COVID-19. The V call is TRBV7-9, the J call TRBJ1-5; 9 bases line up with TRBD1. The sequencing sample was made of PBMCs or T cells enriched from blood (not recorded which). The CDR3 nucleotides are TGTGCCAGCAGTCACACAGGGGGCGCATTGGTGCCCCAGCATTTT. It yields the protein CASSHTGGALVPQHF.